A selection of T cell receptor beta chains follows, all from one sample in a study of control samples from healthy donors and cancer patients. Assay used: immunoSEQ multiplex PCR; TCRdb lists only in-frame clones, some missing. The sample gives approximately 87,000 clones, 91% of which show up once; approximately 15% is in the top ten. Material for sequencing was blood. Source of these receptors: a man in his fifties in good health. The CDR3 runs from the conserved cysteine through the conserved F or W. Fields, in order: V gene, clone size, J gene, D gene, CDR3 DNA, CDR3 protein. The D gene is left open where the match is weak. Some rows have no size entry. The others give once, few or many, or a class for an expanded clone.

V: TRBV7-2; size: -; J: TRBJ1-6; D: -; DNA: TGTGCCAGCAGCTTAGCCAGACTTGATAATTCACCCCTCCACTTT; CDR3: CASSLARLDNSPLHF
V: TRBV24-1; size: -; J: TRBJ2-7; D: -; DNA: TGTGCCTCCGGGCGAGGCTACGAGCAGTACTTC; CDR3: CASGRGYEQYF
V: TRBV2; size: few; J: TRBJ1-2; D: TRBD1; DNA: TGTGCCAGCGACCGGGACAGGGGAATTTCGGGCTACACCTTC; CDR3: CASDRDRGISGYTF
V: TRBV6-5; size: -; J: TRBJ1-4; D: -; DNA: TGTGCCAGCAGTTACTCTCAGGGCGCAACTAATGAAAAACTGTTTTTT; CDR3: CASSYSQGATNEKLFF
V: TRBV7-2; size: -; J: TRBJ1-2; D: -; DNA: TGTGCCAGCAGCTCCAGGACAACGTTTGGCTATGGCTACACCTTC; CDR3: CASSSRTTFGYGYTF
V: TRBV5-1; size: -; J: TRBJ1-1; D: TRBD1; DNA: TGCGCCAGCAGCTTGGTCCCGACAGGGGGCACTGAAGCTTTCTTT; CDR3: CASSLVPTGGTEAFF
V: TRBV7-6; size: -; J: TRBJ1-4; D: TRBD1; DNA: TGTGCCAGCAGCCGCCGACAGGGGGGTGAAAAACTGTTTTTT; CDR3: CASSRRQGGEKLFF
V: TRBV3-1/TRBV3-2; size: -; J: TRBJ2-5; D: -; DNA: TGTGCCAGCAGCCAAGAGGGCAGTCTGGGGGTGACCCAGTACTTC; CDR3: CASSQEGSLGVTQYF
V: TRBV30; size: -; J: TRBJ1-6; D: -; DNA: TGTGCCTGGAGTGGCAGGGATAGGTCCCTCCACTTT; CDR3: CAWSGRDRSLHF
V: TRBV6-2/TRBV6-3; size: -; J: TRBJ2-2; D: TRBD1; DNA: TGTGCCAGCAGTAATACGCAGGGGGACACCGGGGAGCTGTTTTTT; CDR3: CASSNTQGDTGELFF
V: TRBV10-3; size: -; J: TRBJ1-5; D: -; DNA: TGTGCCATCAGTCCTCAAACCGGGCAGCCCCAGCATTTT; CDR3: CAISPQTGQPQHF
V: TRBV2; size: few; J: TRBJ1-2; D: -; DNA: TGTGCCAGCAGTGAAGAGGGGGGCTATGGCTACACCTTC; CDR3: CASSEEGGYGYTF
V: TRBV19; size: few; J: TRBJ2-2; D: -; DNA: TGTGCCAGTAGTCCCACGGGGGCGTTGAACACCGGGGAGCTGTTTTTT; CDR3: CASSPTGALNTGELFF
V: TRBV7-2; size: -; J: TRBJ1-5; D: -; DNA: TGTGCCAGCAGCTTTACGGGTAGCAATCAGCCCCAGCATTTT; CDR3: CASSFTGSNQPQHF
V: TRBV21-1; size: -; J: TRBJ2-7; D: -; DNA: TGTGCCAGCAGCAGTTCCTCAGGGGACTCCTACGAGCAGTACTTC; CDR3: CASSSSSGDSYEQYF
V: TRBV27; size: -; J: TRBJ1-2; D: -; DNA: TGTGCCAGCAGTCCCCTCGGGGACCGAGCTAACTATGGCTACACCTTC; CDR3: CASSPLGDRANYGYTF
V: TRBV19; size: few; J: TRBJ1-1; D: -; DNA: TGTGCCAGTAGGCCCCTACCAAGCGGGATCACTGAAGCTTTCTTT; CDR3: CASRPLPSGITEAFF
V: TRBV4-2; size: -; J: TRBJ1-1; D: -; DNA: TGTGCCAGCAGCCAAAGGGATGGGGGGACTGAAGCTTTCTTT; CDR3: CASSQRDGGTEAFF
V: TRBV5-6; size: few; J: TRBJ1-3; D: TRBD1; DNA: TGTGCCGGAAATTTACAGGGGTTGAACACCATATATTTT; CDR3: CAGNLQGLNTIYF
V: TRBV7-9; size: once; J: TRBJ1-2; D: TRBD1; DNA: TGTGCCAGCAGCCCGCAGGGGGCGAGCTATGGCTACACCTTC; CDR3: CASSPQGASYGYTF
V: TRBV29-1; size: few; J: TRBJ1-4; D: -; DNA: TGCAGCGGGGGAGGTAATGAAAAACTGTTTTTT; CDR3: CSGGGNEKLFF
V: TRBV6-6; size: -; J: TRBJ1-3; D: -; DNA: TGTGCCAGCACCCGGGGGGTAGCAGGAAACACCATATATTTT; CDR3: CASTRGVAGNTIYF
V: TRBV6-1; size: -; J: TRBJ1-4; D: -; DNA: TGTGCCAGCAGTGACGAAAAACTGTTTTTT; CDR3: CASSDEKLFF
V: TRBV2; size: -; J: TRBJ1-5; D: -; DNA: TGTGCCAGCAGTGAAGCGCTGCGGCCCCAGCATTTT; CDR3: CASSEALRPQHF
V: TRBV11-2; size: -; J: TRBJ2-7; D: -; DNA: TGTGCCAGCAGCTATTCAGGGGCAGGAAACTACGAGCAGTACTTC; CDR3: CASSYSGAGNYEQYF
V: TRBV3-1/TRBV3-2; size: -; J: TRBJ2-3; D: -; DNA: TGTGCCAGCAGCCAAGCAATTACAGATACGCAGTATTTT; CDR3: CASSQAITDTQYF
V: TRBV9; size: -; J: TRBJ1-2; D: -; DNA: TGTGCCAGCAGCCTCGAAGGGGCCAGAAACTATGGCTACACCTTC; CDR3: CASSLEGARNYGYTF
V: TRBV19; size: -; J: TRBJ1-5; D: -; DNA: TGTGCCAGTAGTATTACGGCAGGTTCCAATCAGCCCCAGCATTTT; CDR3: CASSITAGSNQPQHF
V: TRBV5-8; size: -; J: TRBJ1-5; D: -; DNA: TGTGCCAGCAGCTCCCCCCGGGGAGGCAATCAGCCCCAGCATTTT; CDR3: CASSSPRGGNQPQHF
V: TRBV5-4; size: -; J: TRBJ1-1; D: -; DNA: TGTGCCAGCAGCTTAGCGGGGGACACTGAAGCTTTCTTT; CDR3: CASSLAGDTEAFF
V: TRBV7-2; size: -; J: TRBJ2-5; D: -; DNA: TGTGCCAGCAGCTCGAGGGGGGTCCACCAAGAGACCCAGTACTTC; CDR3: CASSSRGVHQETQYF
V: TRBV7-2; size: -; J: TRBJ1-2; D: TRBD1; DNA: TGTGCCAGCAGCTCTCAGGGGGGCAACTATGGCTACACCTTC; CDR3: CASSSQGGNYGYTF
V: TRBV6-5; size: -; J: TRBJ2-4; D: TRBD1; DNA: TGTGCCAGCAGTTCCGGACAGGGCTTTTCCAAAAACATTCAGTACTTC; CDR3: CASSSGQGFSKNIQYF
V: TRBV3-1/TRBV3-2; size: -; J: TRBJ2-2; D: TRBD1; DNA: TGTGCCAGCAGCCCACGACAGGGCGCCGGGGAGCTGTTTTTT; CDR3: CASSPRQGAGELFF
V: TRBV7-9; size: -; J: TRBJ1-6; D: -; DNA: TGTGCCAGCAGCTTAACGGGAACAAACCCTTCACCCCTCCACTTT; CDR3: CASSLTGTNPSPLHF
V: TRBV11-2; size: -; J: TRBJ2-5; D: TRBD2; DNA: TGTGCCAGCAGCTTGCGGGGGCAAGAGACCCAGTACTTC; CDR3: CASSLRGQETQYF
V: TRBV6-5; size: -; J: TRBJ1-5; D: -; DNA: TGTGCCAGCAGACTGACACTCCTACGGCCCCAGCATTTT; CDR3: CASRLTLLRPQHF
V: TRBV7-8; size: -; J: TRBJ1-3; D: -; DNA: TGTGCCAGCAGCTTAAGCCTGGGAGGGGGAAACACCATATATTTT; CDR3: CASSLSLGGGNTIYF
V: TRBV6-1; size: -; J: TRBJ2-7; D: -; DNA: TGTGCCAGCAGTGAAAACGGGCCCTACGAGCAGTACTTC; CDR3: CASSENGPYEQYF
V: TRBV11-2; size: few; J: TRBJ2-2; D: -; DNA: TGTGCCAGCGGACAGTTCCACGGGGAGCTGTTTTTT; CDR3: CASGQFHGELFF
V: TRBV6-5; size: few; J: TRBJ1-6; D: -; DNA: TGTGCCAGCAGTTACTCTAGGGGGGTAAATTCACCCCTCCACTTT; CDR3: CASSYSRGVNSPLHF
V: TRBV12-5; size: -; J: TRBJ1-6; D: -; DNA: TGTGCTAGTGGTTTGCAGGGCCGGGTAAGCGGCAATTCACCCCTCCACTTT; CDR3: CASGLQGRVSGNSPLHF
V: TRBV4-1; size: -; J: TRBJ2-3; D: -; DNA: TGCGCCAGCAGCCAGCCTGTGGGCACAGATACGCAGTATTTT; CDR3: CASSQPVGTDTQYF
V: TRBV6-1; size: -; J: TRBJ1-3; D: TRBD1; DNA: TGTGCCAGCAGTGGTTCCGGGACAGGATCTGGAAACACCATATATTTT; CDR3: CASSGSGTGSGNTIYF
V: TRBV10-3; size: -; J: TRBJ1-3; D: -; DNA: TGTGCCATCAGTGTAGAGCGGCTCTCTGGAAACACCATATATTTT; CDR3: CAISVERLSGNTIYF
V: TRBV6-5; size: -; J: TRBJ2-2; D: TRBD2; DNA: TGTGCCAGCAATCAAGGACTAGCGGTCACCGGGGAGCTGTTTTTT; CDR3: CASNQGLAVTGELFF